The clone carrying this T cell receptor (beta chain) was counted ten times or more. Its antigen remains unidentified. Mismatch with germline at one junction end may stem from a read error. The data stem from a study of T-cell memory formation after mild COVID-19. CDR1 is SSHAT, CDR2 FNYEAQ, per germline (reference sequence). This CDR3 has 14 amino acids. General observations from the study: Shrinking CD4+ clones resided mostly in CM and EM, and CD8+ ones in EMRA.

TCRdb analysed the 5' RACE reads with MiXCR anew, one entry per CDR3 protein. This table has about 81,000 distinct CDR3 sequences, around a quarter appearing once. V and J are TRBV7-7 and TRBJ2-1, with 8 nucleotides matching TRBD2. This clonotype was obtained from a man younger than 35 who had mild COVID-19 (a few samples of this study predate the infection). Cell type and time point are not known. The specimen sequenced was PBMCs or a T cell subset sorted from them (not recorded which). Here the CDR3 DNA reads TGTGCTAGCAGTCGGGGGGGTCAGTTTGATGAGCAGTTCTTC. Protein sequence: CASSRGGQFDEQFF.